A single sample is the source of the 2 T cell receptor beta chains below, sequenced in a study of blood T cell repertoires in COVID-19. The protocol was immunoSEQ multiplex PCR, while the TCRdb copy is restricted to in-frame clones and leaves out a portion. Of over 90,000 clones in the sample, 75% to 95% are singletons; the top ten hold less than 4.5%. Sequenced sample: peripheral blood. These receptors all come from a man between 18 and 29 years old with acute or convalescent COVID-19.

The chain uses TRBV30 and TRBJ2-2, with 14 bases lining up with TRBD2. The CDR3 is 19 amino acids. Trimming removed 3 bases from V and 4 bases from J; junction bases left unmatched: 13. CDR1 is GTSNPN and CDR2 is SVGIG in the germline V gene (reference sequence). The CDR3 protein is CAWRLSPGLAGVGTGELFF. CDR3 nucleotide sequence: TGTGCCTGGAGACTCTCCCCGGGACTAGCGGGAGTTGGCACCGGGGAGCTGTTTTTT.

The CDR3 spells CASSLVGWWGDNEQFF. The DNA of the CDR3 is TGTGCCAGCAGCTTAGTGGGGTGGTGGGGAGACAATGAGCAGTTCTTC. This chain uses TRBV11-2 with TRBJ2-1; D possibly corresponds to TRBD2 (5 bases). CDR3 length equals 16 residues. CDR1 and CDR2 from the germline V gene are SGHAT and FQNNGV. V was clipped by 1 base and J by 5 bases, with 15 bases between them.